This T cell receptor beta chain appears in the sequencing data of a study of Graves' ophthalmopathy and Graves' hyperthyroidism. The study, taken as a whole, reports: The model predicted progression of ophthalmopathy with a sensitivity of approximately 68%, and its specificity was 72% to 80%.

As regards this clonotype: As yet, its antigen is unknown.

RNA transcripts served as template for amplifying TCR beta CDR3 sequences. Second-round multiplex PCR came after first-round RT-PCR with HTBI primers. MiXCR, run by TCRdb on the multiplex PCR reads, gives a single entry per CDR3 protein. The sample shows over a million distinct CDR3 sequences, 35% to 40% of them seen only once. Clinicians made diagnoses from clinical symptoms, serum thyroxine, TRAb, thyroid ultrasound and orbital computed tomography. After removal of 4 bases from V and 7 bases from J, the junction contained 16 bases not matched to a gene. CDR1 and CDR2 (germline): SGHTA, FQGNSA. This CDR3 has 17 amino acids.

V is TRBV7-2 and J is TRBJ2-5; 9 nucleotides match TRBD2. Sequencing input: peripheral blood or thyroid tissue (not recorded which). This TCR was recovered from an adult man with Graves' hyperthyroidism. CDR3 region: CASSSQSGRIGFRTQYF. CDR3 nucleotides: TGTGCCAGCAGCTCCCAAAGCGGGAGGATTGGGTTTAGGACCCAGTACTTC.